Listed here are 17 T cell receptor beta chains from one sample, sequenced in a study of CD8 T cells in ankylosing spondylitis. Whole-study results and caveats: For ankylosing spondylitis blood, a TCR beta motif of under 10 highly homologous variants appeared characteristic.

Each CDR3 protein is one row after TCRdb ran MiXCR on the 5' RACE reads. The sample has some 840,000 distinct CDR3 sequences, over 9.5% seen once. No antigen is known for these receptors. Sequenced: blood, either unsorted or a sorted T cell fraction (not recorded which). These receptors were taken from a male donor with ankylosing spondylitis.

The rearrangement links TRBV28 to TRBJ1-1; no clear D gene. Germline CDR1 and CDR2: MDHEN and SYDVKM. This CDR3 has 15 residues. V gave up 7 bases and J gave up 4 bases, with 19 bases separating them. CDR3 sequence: CASKFPPTAGTEAFF. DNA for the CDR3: TGTGCCAGCAAGTTCCCCCCAACCGCAGGCACTGAAGCTTTCTTT.

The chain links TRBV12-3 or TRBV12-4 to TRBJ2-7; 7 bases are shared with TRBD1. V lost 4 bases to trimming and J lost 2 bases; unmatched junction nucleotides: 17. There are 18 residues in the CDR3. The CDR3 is CASSSQEPGQPRPYEQYF. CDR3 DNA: TGTGCCAGCAGTTCACAGGAACCGGGACAGCCGAGACCCTACGAGCAGTACTTC.

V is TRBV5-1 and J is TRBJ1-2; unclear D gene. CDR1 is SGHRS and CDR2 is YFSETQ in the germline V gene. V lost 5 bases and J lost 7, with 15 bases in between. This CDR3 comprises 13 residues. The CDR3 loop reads CASSFYRESGYTF. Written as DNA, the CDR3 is TGCGCCAGCAGTTTCTATCGGGAGAGTGGCTACACCTTC.

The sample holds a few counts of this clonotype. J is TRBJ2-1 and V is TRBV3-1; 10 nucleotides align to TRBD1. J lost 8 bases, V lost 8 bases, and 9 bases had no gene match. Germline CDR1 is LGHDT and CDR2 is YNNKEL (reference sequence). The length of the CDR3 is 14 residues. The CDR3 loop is CASSRTGGMDEQFF. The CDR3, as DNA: TGTGCCAGCTCCCGGACAGGGGGTATGGATGAGCAGTTCTTC.

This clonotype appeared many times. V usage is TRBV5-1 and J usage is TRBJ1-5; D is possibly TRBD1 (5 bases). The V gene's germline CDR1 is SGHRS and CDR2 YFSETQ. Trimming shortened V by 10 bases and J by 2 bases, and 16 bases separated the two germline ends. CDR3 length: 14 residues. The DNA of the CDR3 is TGCGCCCCCGGTGGGGCGGCACGCAATCAGCCCCAGCATTTT. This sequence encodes CAPGGAARNQPQHF.

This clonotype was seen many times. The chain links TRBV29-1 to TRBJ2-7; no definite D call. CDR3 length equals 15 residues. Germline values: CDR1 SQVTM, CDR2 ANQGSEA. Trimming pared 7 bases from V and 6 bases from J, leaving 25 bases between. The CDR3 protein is CSAKRADVGTSEQYF. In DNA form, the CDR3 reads TGCAGCGCCAAAAGAGCCGACGTTGGTACAAGCGAGCAGTACTTC.

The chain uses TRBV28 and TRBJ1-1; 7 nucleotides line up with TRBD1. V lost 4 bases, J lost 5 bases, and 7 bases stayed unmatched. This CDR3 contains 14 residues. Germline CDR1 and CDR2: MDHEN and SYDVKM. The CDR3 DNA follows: TGTGCCAGCAGTTCGGGACAGACGGAGACTGAAGCTTTCTTT. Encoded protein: CASSSGQTETEAFF.

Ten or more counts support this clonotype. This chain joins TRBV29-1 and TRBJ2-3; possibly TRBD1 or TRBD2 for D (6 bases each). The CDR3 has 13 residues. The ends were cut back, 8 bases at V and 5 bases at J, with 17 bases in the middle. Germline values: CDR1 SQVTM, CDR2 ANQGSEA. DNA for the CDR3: TGCAGCCCTGGGGGCGGGACGGGAGATACGCAGTATTTT. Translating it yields CSPGGGTGDTQYF.

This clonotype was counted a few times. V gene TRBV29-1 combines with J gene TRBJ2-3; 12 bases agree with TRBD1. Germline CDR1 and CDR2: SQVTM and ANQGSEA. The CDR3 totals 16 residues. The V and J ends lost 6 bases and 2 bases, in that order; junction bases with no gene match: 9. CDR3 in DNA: TGCAGCGTCTACCTGGGGACAGGGGGCAACACAGATACGCAGTATTTT. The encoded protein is CSVYLGTGGNTDTQYF.

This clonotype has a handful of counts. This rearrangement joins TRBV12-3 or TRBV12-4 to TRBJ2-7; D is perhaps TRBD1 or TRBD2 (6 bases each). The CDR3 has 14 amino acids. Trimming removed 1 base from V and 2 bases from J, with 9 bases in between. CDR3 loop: CASSLGGAAYEQYF. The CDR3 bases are TGTGCCAGCAGTTTAGGGGGGGCGGCCTACGAGCAGTACTTC.

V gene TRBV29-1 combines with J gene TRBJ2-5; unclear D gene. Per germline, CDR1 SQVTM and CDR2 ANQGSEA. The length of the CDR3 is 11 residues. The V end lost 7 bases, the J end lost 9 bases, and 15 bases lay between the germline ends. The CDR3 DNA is TGCAGCGGTCAAGTGGGCCGGGCCCAGTACTTC. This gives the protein CSGQVGRAQYF.

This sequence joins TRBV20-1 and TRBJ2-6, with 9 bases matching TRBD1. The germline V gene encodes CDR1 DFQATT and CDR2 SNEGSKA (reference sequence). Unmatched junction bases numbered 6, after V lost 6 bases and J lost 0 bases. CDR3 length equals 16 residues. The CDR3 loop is CSAGTGTFSGANVLTF. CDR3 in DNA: TGCAGTGCGGGGACAGGGACTTTCTCTGGGGCCAACGTCCTGACTTTC.

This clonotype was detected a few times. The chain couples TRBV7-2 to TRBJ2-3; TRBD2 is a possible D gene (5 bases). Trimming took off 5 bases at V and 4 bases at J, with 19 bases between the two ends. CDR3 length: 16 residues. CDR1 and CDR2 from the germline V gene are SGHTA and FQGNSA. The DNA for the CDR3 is TGTGCCAGCAGCCCTGGGAGACCCTGGGTGCCAGATACGCAGTATTTT. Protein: CASSPGRPWVPDTQYF. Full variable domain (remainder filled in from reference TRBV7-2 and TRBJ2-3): GAGVSQSPSNKVTEKGKDVELRCDPISGHTALYWYRQSLGQGLEFLIYFQGNSAPDKSGLPSDRFSAERTGGSVSTLTIQRTQQEDSAVYLCASSPGRPWVPDTQYFGPGTRLTVL.

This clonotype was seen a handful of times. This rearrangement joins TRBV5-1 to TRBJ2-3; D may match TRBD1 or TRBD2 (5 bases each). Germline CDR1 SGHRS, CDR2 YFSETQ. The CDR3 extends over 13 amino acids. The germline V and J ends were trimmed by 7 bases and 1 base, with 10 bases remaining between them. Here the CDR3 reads CASGDVGTDTQYF. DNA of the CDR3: TGCGCCAGCGGGGACGTCGGCACAGATACGCAGTATTTT.

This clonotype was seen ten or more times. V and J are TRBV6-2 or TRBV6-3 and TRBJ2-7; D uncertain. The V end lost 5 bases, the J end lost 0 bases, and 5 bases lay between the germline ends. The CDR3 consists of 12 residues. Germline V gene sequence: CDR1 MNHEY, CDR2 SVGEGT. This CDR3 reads CASSQASYEQYF. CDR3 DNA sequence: TGTGCCAGCAGTCAAGCCTCCTACGAGCAGTACTTC.

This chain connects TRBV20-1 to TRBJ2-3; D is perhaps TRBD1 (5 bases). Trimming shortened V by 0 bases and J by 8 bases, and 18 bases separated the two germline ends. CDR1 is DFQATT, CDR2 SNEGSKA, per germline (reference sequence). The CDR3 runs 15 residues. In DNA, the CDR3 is TGCAGTGCTAGAGATCCCCAGGGCGCTCGGAGTACGCAGTATTTT. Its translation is CSARDPQGARSTQYF.

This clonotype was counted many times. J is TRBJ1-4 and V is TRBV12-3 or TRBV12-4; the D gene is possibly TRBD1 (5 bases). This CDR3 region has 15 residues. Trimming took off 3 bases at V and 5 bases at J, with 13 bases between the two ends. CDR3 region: CASSFRTGANEKLFF. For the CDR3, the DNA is TGTGCCAGCAGTTTTCGAACAGGAGCAAATGAAAAACTGTTTTTT.